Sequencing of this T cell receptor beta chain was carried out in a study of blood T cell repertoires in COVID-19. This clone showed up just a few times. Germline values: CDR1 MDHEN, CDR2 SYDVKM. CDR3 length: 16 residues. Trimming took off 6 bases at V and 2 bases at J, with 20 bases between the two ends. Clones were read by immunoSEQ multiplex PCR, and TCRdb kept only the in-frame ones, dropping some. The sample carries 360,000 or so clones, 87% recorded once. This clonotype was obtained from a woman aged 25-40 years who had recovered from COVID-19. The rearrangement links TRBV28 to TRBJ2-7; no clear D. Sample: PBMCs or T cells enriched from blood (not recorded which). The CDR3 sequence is CASRGSPDGPAYEQYF. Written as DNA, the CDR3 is TGTGCCAGCAGGGGCAGCCCCGATGGTCCAGCCTACGAGCAGTACTTC.